The count of the clone carrying this T cell receptor beta chain is one. Per the original methods: Amplification from reference gene primers served as the basis for estimated nucleated cell counts. This table comes from immunoSEQ multiplex PCR, and its TCRdb copy is limited to in-frame clones, with some not included. V and J calls and clone size are as listed in that table; D and trimming were resolved from the DNA. In the table there are 200,000 to 250,000 clones, 88% of which are singletons. The data are from a study of blood T cell repertoires in COVID-19. Study context: COVID-19 samples, acute and convalescent, were from the United States, Italy and Spain.

The origin of this receptor is a woman in her twenties or thirties with COVID-19, enrolled during active disease. Material: peripheral blood.

DNA of the CDR3: TGTGCCAGTAGTTCCCAGGTGTGGCAGGGGAATGAAAAACTGTTTTTT. This gives the protein CASSSQVWQGNEKLFF. V is TRBV19 and J is TRBJ1-4, with D maybe TRBD1 (6 bases). This CDR3 is built from 16 residues. The germline V gene encodes CDR1 LNHDA and CDR2 SQIVND (reference sequence). Trimming took off 5 bases at V and 5 bases at J, with 18 bases between the two ends.